This passage covers 27 T cell receptor beta chains from one sample sequenced in a study of blood T cell repertoires in COVID-19. Measured with immunoSEQ multiplex PCR; TCRdb has only the in-frame clones, and not every one. The table shows about 180,000 clones, with around 86% occurring only once. Material: peripheral blood. The receptors were gathered from a man aged 50 or older with active or convalescent COVID-19.

V is TRBV11-1 and J is TRBJ2-7; TRBD2 aligns across 8 bases. The V and J ends lost 1 base and 3 bases, in that order; junction bases with no gene match: 8. This CDR3 is 16 amino acids long. Germline assignment: CDR1 SGHAT and CDR2 FQDESV (reference sequence). CDR3 DNA sequence: TGTGCCAGCAGCTTAGAGGTTTTTAGCGGGATCTACGAGCAGTACTTC. It yields the protein CASSLEVFSGIYEQYF.

The chain has TRBV5-1 and TRBJ2-7, with TRBD1 matching over 10 bases. The germline gives CDR1 SGHRS, CDR2 YFSETQ. The CDR3 has 14 amino acids. The J segment lost 4 bases and the V segment lost 3 bases, leaving 4 bases of the junction unmatched. As DNA, the CDR3 is TGCGCCAGCAGCTGGGGACAGGGGAATTACGAGCAGTACTTC. Amino acids: CASSWGQGNYEQYF.

The DNA for the CDR3 is TGTGCCAGTAGTATGGGGGCCGCCGCCTATGGCTACACCTTC. It yields the protein CASSMGAAAYGYTF. The genes are TRBV19 and TRBJ1-2, with D possibly matching TRBD1 (6 bases). There are 14 residues in the CDR3. Per the germline V gene, CDR1 is LNHDA and CDR2 is SQIVND (reference sequence). V gave up 3 bases and J gave up 4 bases, with 12 bases separating them.

The V and J genes are TRBV5-1 and TRBJ2-5; the match to TRBD2 covers 7 bases. J was trimmed by 2 bases and V by 2 bases; bases with no gene match: 6. The length of the CDR3 is 15 residues. Germline assignment: CDR1 SGHRS and CDR2 YFSETQ. The DNA for the CDR3 is TGCGCCAGCAGCTTAAGTACGGGGGGACAAGAGACCCAGTACTTC. Amino acid sequence: CASSLSTGGQETQYF.

The chain is built from TRBV18 and TRBJ1-1, with no clear D. CDR1 and CDR2 (germline): KGHSH, LQKENI. V lost 4 bases, J lost 1 base, and 4 bases lay in between. CDR3 length: 12 residues. CDR3 coding DNA: TGTGCCAGCTCACATAGGAACACTGAAGCTTTCTTT. Amino acids: CASSHRNTEAFF.

The gene calls are TRBV24-1 and TRBJ1-2; 8 nucleotides agree with TRBD1. V gave up 5 bases and J gave up 5 bases; unmatched junction bases: 12. CDR3 size: 16 residues. CDR1 is KGHDR, CDR2 SFDVKD, per germline. CDR3 nucleotide sequence: TGTGCCACCAGTGCCCAGGGACAGGAAAGTGGGTATGGCTACACCTTC. This translates into CATSAQGQESGYGYTF.

V is TRBV2 and J is TRBJ2-5; 9 positions match TRBD2. Germline CDR1 reads SNHLY; CDR2 reads FYNNEI. The CDR3 totals 16 residues. V lost 2 bases to trimming and J lost 2 bases; unmatched junction nucleotides: 6. CDR3 region: CASSERLAGTQETQYF. The DNA of the CDR3 is TGTGCCAGCAGTGAACGGCTAGCGGGAACACAAGAGACCCAGTACTTC.

The chain's CDR3 is CASSPGTVLTGELFF. CDR3 nucleotide sequence: TGCGCCAGCAGCCCCGGGACAGTCCTAACCGGGGAGCTGTTTTTT. The chain combines TRBV4-1 with TRBJ2-2; 7 nucleotides agree with TRBD1. Per the germline V gene, CDR1 is MGHRA and CDR2 is YSYEKL. The CDR3 covers 15 residues. V shed 4 bases, J shed 5 bases, and the junction held 7 bases outside the gene matches.

This clone occurred a few times. DNA for the CDR3: TGTGCCAGCAGCTTAGAGGGTCCGCCTTACAGGGAGCTAGCCAAAAACATTCAGTACTTC. Translating it yields CASSLEGPPYRELAKNIQYF. The chain links TRBV11-2 to TRBJ2-4; D perhaps matches TRBD1 (6 bases). This CDR3 has 20 amino acids. Germline-derived CDR1 and CDR2 are SGHAT and FQNNGV. V was trimmed by 0 bases and J by 0 bases, leaving 21 bases between them.

This rearrangement joins TRBV29-1 to TRBJ2-3; TRBD1 matches 7 bases. Looked up from germline, CDR1 is SQVTM and CDR2 is ANQGSEA. This CDR3 has 13 amino acids. The trim removed 4 bases at V and 3 bases at J, leaving 4 bases unmatched. CDR3 residues: CSVAGQATDTQYF. The CDR3, as DNA: TGCAGCGTTGCCGGACAGGCAACAGATACGCAGTATTTT.

This clone has just one count. The chain is built from TRBV4-3 and TRBJ1-1, with 9 bases aligning to TRBD1. This CDR3 contains 17 residues. Trimming cost V 6 bases and J 1 base; bases outside gene matches: 12. CDR1 and CDR2 from the germline V gene are LGHNA and YSLEER. The CDR3 reads CASRPTGTGRENTEAFF. In nucleotides, the CDR3 is TGCGCCAGCAGACCCACAGGGACAGGGAGGGAGAACACTGAAGCTTTCTTT.

The chain's CDR3 is CATSDLIREGNGELFF. The CDR3 DNA is TGTGCCACCAGTGATTTGATCAGGGAGGGGAACGGGGAGCTGTTTTTT. This chain uses TRBV24-1 with TRBJ2-2, with 7 bases fitting TRBD2. Germline V CDR1 and CDR2: KGHDR, SFDVKD. The J segment lost 7 bases and the V segment lost 0 bases, leaving 7 bases of the junction unmatched. The CDR3 is 16 amino acids.

This chain uses TRBV2 with TRBJ2-4, with 10 positions matching TRBD2. The CDR3 runs to 17 residues. Germline CDR1 and CDR2: SNHLY and FYNNEI. The trim removed 2 bases at V and 3 bases at J, leaving 7 bases unmatched. The CDR3 region has the DNA TGTGCCAGCAGTGAAAGGGTTAGCGGGAGGAACAAAAACATTCAGTACTTC. Protein sequence: CASSERVSGRNKNIQYF.

The gene calls are TRBV4-2 and TRBJ2-7, with D perhaps matching TRBD2 (5 bases). Germline CDR1 reads LGHNA; CDR2 reads YNFKEQ. This CDR3 is 15 amino acids long. Trimming stripped 0 bases from V and 2 bases from J, with 11 bases between. CDR3 loop: CASSQDRGKTYEQYF. The CDR3 DNA follows: TGTGCCAGCAGCCAAGATCGAGGGAAAACCTACGAGCAGTACTTC.

The chain employs TRBV5-6 and TRBJ1-1, with D perhaps matching TRBD1 (6 bases). The germline V and J ends were trimmed by 4 bases and 4 bases, with 8 bases remaining between them. Germline lookup yields CDR1 SGHDT and CDR2 YYEEEE. CDR3 size: 12 residues. CDR3 amino acids: CASSPGVTEAFF. DNA for the CDR3: TGTGCCAGCAGCCCAGGGGTCACTGAAGCTTTCTTT.

V and J are TRBV30 and TRBJ1-1; 7 bases align to TRBD1. This CDR3 region has 13 residues. Trimming cost V 4 bases and J 3 bases; bases outside gene matches: 5. Germline loops: CDR1 GTSNPN, CDR2 SVGIG (reference sequence). The DNA for the CDR3 is TGTGCCTGGAAGGGACAGCTTTACACTGAAGCTTTCTTT. Its translation is CAWKGQLYTEAFF.

The rearrangement joins TRBV19 to TRBJ1-3; D uncertain. Germline lookup yields CDR1 LNHDA and CDR2 SQIVND (reference sequence). The V and J ends lost 6 bases and 0 bases respectively, with 15 bases between them. The CDR3 length is 16 residues. CDR3 coding DNA: TGTGCCAGTAGATTCCGCCAAGCTGACTCTGGAAACACCATATATTTT. It translates to CASRFRQADSGNTIYF.

This chain uses TRBV3-1 (or the pseudogene TRBV3-2) with TRBJ2-3; tentative D call: TRBD2 (5 bases). V dropped 6 bases and J dropped 2 bases, with 15 bases sitting between them. The CDR3 loop spans 15 amino acids. CDR1 is LGHDT, CDR2 YNNKEL, per germline (reference sequence). The CDR3 DNA reads TGTGCCAGCAGGCCTGGGCTAGCTTTCACAGATACGCAGTATTTT. Amino acids: CASRPGLAFTDTQYF.

This clone was detected a few times. The chain employs TRBV19 and TRBJ1-1, with 7 bases that match TRBD1. The CDR3 totals 16 residues. The V gene end was trimmed by 11 bases and the J gene end by 3 bases; junction bases not matched to a gene: 18. Germline CDR1 reads LNHDA; CDR2 reads SQIVND (reference sequence). The CDR3 DNA sequence: TGTGCCTCAAGGACAGGTGGAAGGGTCGGGGACACTGAAGCTTTCTTT. Encoded protein: CASRTGGRVGDTEAFF.

This sequence joins TRBV15 and TRBJ1-6; a weak D match, TRBD1 (5 bases). The germline V and J ends were trimmed by 3 bases and 2 bases, with 5 bases remaining between them. CDR3 length equals 14 residues. Germline-derived CDR1 and CDR2 are LNHNV and YYDKDF (reference sequence). The CDR3 coding sequence is TGTGCCACCAGCAGGGACACCTATAATTCACCCCTCCACTTT. Encoded protein: CATSRDTYNSPLHF.

This sequence joins TRBV2 and TRBJ2-5; 7 bases map to TRBD1. Germline trimming cut 8 bases from V and 5 bases from J; bases unmatched to any gene: 8. The germline V gene encodes CDR1 SNHLY and CDR2 FYNNEI. The CDR3 extends over 13 amino acids. CDR3 nucleotides: TGTGCCAGCGAGACGACAGGGTCCGAGACCCAGTACTTC. Translating gives CASETTGSETQYF.

This chain links TRBV2 with TRBJ2-5, with D possibly TRBD1 on 6 matching bases. Per germline, CDR1 SNHLY and CDR2 FYNNEI. V was trimmed by 7 bases and J by 5 bases, leaving 14 bases between them. This CDR3 comprises 13 residues. The CDR3 DNA is TGTGCCAGCAAGCAGGGGATCCGGGAGACCCAGTACTTC. Translation gives CASKQGIRETQYF.

The chain is built from TRBV5-4 and TRBJ2-7; 7 bases match TRBD1. V gave up 4 bases and J gave up 1 base; unmatched junction bases: 8. Germline V gene sequence: CDR1 SGHNT, CDR2 YYREEE (reference sequence). The CDR3 length is 15 residues. In DNA form, the CDR3 reads TGTGCCAGCAGCGGTAGGACAGGTGAATCCTACGAGCAGTACTTC. Translation gives CASSGRTGESYEQYF.

V and J are TRBV11-2 and TRBJ2-7, with 7 bases fitting TRBD1. The CDR3 has 14 residues. Per the germline V gene, CDR1 is SGHAT and CDR2 is FQNNGV. V was clipped by 5 bases and J by 7 bases; unmatched bases: 11. CDR3 loop: CASSIRTGLREQYF. The CDR3 DNA sequence: TGTGCCAGCAGCATACGGACAGGATTAAGGGAGCAGTACTTC.

The rearrangement joins TRBV28 to TRBJ2-7; 9 nucleotides align to TRBD1. CDR1 MDHEN and CDR2 SYDVKM come from the germline V gene. The CDR3 length is 15 residues. J gave up 4 bases and V 7 bases, and 11 bases lay outside the gene matches. The CDR3 spells CASTSTGTGRYEQYF. CDR3 in DNA: TGTGCCAGCACCTCCACCGGGACAGGGCGTTACGAGCAGTACTTC.

V is TRBV12-3 or TRBV12-4 and J is TRBJ1-2; a possible D gene is TRBD1 (5 bases). The CDR3 is 12 amino acids. V was pared by 2 bases and J by 5 bases, with 6 bases between. The CDR3 protein is CASSLTGYGYTF. The DNA for the CDR3 is TGTGCCAGCAGTTTAACAGGTTATGGCTACACCTTC.

The genes are TRBV28 and TRBJ1-6; weak D call: TRBD1 (6 bases). The CDR3 has 13 residues. The V and J ends lost 5 bases and 8 bases respectively, with 10 bases between them. CDR1 is MDHEN, CDR2 SYDVKM, per germline. The CDR3: CASSNRDYSPLHF. The CDR3 DNA reads as TGTGCCAGCAGTAACAGGGATTATTCACCCCTCCACTTT.